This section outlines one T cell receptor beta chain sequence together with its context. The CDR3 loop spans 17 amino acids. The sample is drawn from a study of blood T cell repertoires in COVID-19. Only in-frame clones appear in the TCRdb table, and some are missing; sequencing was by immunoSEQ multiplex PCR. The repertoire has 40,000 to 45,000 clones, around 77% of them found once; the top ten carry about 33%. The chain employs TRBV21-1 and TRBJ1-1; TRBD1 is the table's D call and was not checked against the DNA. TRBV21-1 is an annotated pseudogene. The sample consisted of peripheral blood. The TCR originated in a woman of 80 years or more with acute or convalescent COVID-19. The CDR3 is CASSNLKAGPMNTEAFF. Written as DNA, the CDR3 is TGTGCCAGCAGCAATCTAAAGGCAGGTCCCATGAACACTGAAGCTTTCTTT.